This T cell receptor beta chain was sequenced for a study of T cells in Graves' hyperthyroidism and ophthalmopathy. From germline, CDR1 is WNHNN and CDR2 SYGVQD (reference sequence). The CDR3 sequence is 13 residues long. As for this clonotype: Sequence at one end of the junction differs from germline and may be a read error.

RNA transcripts gave rise to amplified TCR beta CDR3 regions. TCR CDR3 regions were first amplified by RT-PCR with HTBI primers. Each CDR3 protein gets one entry after TCRdb re-called the multiplex PCR reads with MiXCR. The sample lists a few hundred thousand distinct CDR3 sequences; about 15% were seen once. The sequenced sample was blood. The J gene is TRBJ1-1, the V gene TRBV10-1, with a weak D call TRBD1 (5 bases). This TCR was sampled from a young woman with Graves' hyperthyroidism. CDR3: CASSEGVKTEAFF. CDR3 DNA sequence: TGCGCCAGCAGTGAAGGGGTGAAAACTGAAGCTTTCTTT.